This T cell receptor (beta chain) comes out of a study of blood T cell repertoires in COVID-19. Profiled with immunoSEQ multiplex PCR; TCRdb holds only in-frame clones, not every one. The sample holds some 150,000 clones, about 90% seen once. Unmatched junction bases numbered 17, after V lost 3 bases and J lost 4 bases. From germline, CDR1 is LNHDA and CDR2 SQIVND (reference sequence). This CDR3 comprises 18 residues. This chain links TRBV19 with TRBJ1-2, with 7 bases matching TRBD1. The TCR originated in a human donor in a cohort sampled during active COVID-19. The sequencing input was peripheral blood. As DNA, the CDR3 is TGTGCCAGTAGTATGCCGCCTGGGACAGCCATTCCTCCCTATGGCTACACCTTC. Protein product: CASSMPPGTAIPPYGYTF. The complete variable domain, with remaining parts taken from reference TRBV19 and TRBJ1-2, reads DGGITQSPKYLFRKEGQNVTLSCEQNLNHDAMYWYRQDPGQGLRLIYYSQIVNDFQKGDIAEGYSVSREKKESFPLTVTSAQKNPTAFYLCASSMPPGTAIPPYGYTFGSGTRLTVV.